This passage covers 3 T cell receptor beta chains from one sample sequenced in a study of identifying expanded T cells in peripheral blood (dated by TCRdb to about 2019). The library was built by means of the immunoSEQ multiplex PCR assay. TCRdb took over this immuneACCESS table, retaining in-frame rearrangements with V and J assigned. Such tables are incomplete; in checked studies, under half of the missing clones stem from an unresolved V gene, and the remainder is unexplained. The sample data list about 110,000 clones, and about 85% of these were observed just once. Together, the top ten hold 8.4% of the sample. The sample consisted of blood. All receptors come from a person aged 18 to 75 in good health.

The chain employs TRBV20-1 and TRBJ2-7; D tentatively fits TRBD1 or TRBD2 (5 bases each). Germline V gene lookup returns CDR1 DFQATT and CDR2 SNEGSKA (reference sequence). The CDR3 loop spans 11 amino acids. The V end was cut by 7 bases, the J end by 4 bases, with 11 bases between. CDR3 DNA: TGCAGTGTCACGGGGCCGTACGAGCAGTACTTC. It is translated as CSVTGPYEQYF.

Details on this clone: Other DNA sequences of this sample code for an identical CDR3. The rearrangement links TRBV5-6 to TRBJ1-2; D unclear. The V gene lost 0 bases and the J gene lost 0 bases, with 6 bases spanning the gap. The CDR3 totals 14 residues. Germline V CDR1 and CDR2: SGHDT, YYEEEE. The CDR3 region is CASSLVSANYGYTF. The CDR3, as DNA: TGTGCCAGCAGCTTGGTGTCTGCTAACTATGGCTACACCTTC.

As concerns this clone: A read error may produce the germline difference seen at one junction end. The chain recombines TRBV7-2 with TRBJ2-7; D not certain. The V gene's germline CDR1 is SGHTA and CDR2 FQGNSA. This CDR3 is 15 amino acids long. In nucleotides, the CDR3 is TGTGCCAGCAGATTAGCTACCGAGAACCCCTACGAGCAGTACTTC. Translated, it gives CASRLATENPYEQYF.